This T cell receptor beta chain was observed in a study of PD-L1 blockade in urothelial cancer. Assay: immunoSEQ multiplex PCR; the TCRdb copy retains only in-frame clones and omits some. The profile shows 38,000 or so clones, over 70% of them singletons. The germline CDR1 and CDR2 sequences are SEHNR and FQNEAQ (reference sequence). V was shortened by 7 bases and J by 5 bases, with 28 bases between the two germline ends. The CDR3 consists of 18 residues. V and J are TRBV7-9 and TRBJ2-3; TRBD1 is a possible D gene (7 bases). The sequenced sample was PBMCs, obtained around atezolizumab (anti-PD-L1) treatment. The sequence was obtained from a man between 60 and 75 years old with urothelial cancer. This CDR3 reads CASILRKTEGASLDTQYF. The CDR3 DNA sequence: TGTGCCAGCATCCTTCGAAAGACGGAGGGGGCGAGCCTAGATACGCAGTATTTT. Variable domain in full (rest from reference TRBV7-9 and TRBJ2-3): DTGVSQNPRHKITKRGQNVTFRCDPISEHNRLYWYRQTLGQGPEFLTYFQNEAQLEKSRLLSDRFSAERPKGSFSTLEIQRTEQGDSAMYLCASILRKTEGASLDTQYFGPGTRLTVL.